The 12 T cell receptor beta chains given below trace back to one sample, sequenced in a study of spatial heterogeneity in lung cancer. Each CDR3 protein is one row after TCRdb ran MiXCR on the 5' RACE reads. The data show under 9,000 distinct CDR3 sequences, more than 10% seen once. Indicated time point: sample taken at primary tumor resection. Study outcomes and limitations: It was found that expanded intratumoral alpha and beta TCR counts tracked tumor mutation counts.

What these receptors recognize is not known. This material consisted of lung tumor tissue, taken at surgery. The receptors stem from a male donor with early-stage non-small cell lung cancer.

By frequency in the sample, this clonotype is medium-sized. One junction end disagrees with the germline gene, perhaps due to a read error. The gene calls are TRBV7-3 and TRBJ1-5; D is uncertain. Per germline, CDR1 SGHTA and CDR2 FQGTGA. The length of the CDR3 is 13 residues. The CDR3 loop reads CASSVTLNQPQHF. The CDR3 nucleotides are TGTGCCAGCAGCGTAACCTTAAATCAGCCCCAGCATTTT.

There are many counts of this clonotype. The chain links TRBV28 to TRBJ2-7, with 13 nucleotides matching TRBD2. Germline CDR1 is MDHEN and CDR2 is SYDVKM. The CDR3 runs to 15 residues. The V segment lost 6 bases and the J segment 2 bases; nucleotides outside the gene matches: 4. CDR3 bases: TGTGCCAGCAGGTCACTAGCGGGAGGGGCCTACGAGCAGTACTTC. Translated, it gives CASRSLAGGAYEQYF. Based on the CDR3 plus reference TRBV28 and TRBJ2-7, the full variable domain is DVKVTQSSRYLVKRTGEKVFLECVQDMDHENMFWYRQDPGLGLRLIYFSYDVKMKEKGDIPEGYSVSREKKERFSLILESASTNQTSMYLCASRSLAGGAYEQYFGPGTRLTVT.

This clonotype has ten or more counts. The chain joins TRBV2 to TRBJ2-1; 10 bases are a match to TRBD2. The CDR3 runs 16 residues. Looked up from germline, CDR1 is SNHLY and CDR2 is FYNNEI. The V gene end was trimmed by 0 bases and the J gene end by 7 bases; junction bases not matched to a gene: 6. The CDR3 reads CASSEALSGRANEQFF. The CDR3, as DNA: TGTGCCAGCAGTGAAGCGCTCAGCGGGAGGGCAAATGAGCAGTTCTTC. Supplemented by reference TRBV2 and TRBJ2-1, the full variable domain reads EPEVTQTPSHQVTQMGQEVILRCVPISNHLYFYWYRQILGQKVEFLVSFYNNEISEKSEIFDDQFSVERPDGSNFTLKIRSTKLEDSAMYFCASSEALSGRANEQFFGPGTRLTVL.

This clonotype is judged medium-sized (0.01 to 0.1%). J is TRBJ1-2 and V is TRBV12-3 or TRBV12-4; TRBD1 matches at 9 bases. Germline trimming cut 4 bases from V and 2 bases from J; bases unmatched to any gene: 8. This CDR3 has 16 amino acids. CDR3 in amino acids: CASSSTDRGRNYGYTF. The CDR3 region has the DNA TGTGCCAGCAGTTCCACCGACAGGGGGAGGAACTATGGCTACACCTTC.

This clonotype qualifies as medium-sized. V and J are TRBV27 and TRBJ2-7; 7 bases line up with TRBD2. V was clipped by 3 bases and J by 4 bases; unmatched bases: 9. Germline V gene sequence: CDR1 MNHEY, CDR2 SMNVEV (reference sequence). The CDR3 length is 15 residues. CDR3 in amino acids: CASSLVGRWTYEQYF. In DNA, the CDR3 is TGTGCCAGCAGTTTGGTCGGGAGGTGGACTTACGAGCAGTACTTC.

At least ten counts were recorded for this clonotype. This chain joins TRBV29-1 and TRBJ2-5; D is perhaps TRBD2 (5 bases). CDR3 length: 13 amino acids. Germline V gives CDR1 SQVTM, CDR2 ANQGSEA. V was shortened by 7 bases and J by 4 bases, with 16 bases between the two germline ends. The CDR3 coding sequence is TGCAGCGCCAGTACTAGGTTCGGAGAGACCCAGTACTTC. Translated, it gives CSASTRFGETQYF.

This clonotype was found many times. The chain links TRBV5-1 to TRBJ1-1; 8 bases are shared with TRBD1. The V gene end was trimmed by 5 bases and the J gene end by 4 bases; junction bases not matched to a gene: 4. Germline V lookup: CDR1 SGHRS, CDR2 YFSETQ. This CDR3 contains 13 residues. Here the CDR3 DNA reads TGCGCCAGCAGGAATACAGGGGGCACTGAAGCTTTCTTT. It codes for CASRNTGGTEAFF.

This clonotype was seen ten or more times. CDR3 protein: CASSSIGTTGQETQYF. CDR3 sequence (DNA): TGTGCCAGCAGCTCCATTGGGACAACCGGGCAAGAGACCCAGTACTTC. The chain links TRBV11-2 to TRBJ2-5; D is perhaps TRBD1 (6 bases). The CDR3 extends over 16 amino acids. Germline assignment: CDR1 SGHAT and CDR2 FQNNGV. V was shortened by 4 bases and J by 2 bases, with 17 bases between the two germline ends.

In this sample, this clonotype turned up many times. The chain links TRBV24-1 to TRBJ2-7; possibly TRBD1 for D (6 bases). Germline V CDR1 and CDR2: KGHDR, SFDVKD. V was pared by 8 bases and J by 6 bases, with 16 bases between. There are 13 residues in the CDR3. CDR3 region: CATTQHKTGEQYV. In DNA form, the CDR3 reads TGTGCCACCACACAACATAAGACAGGCGAGCAGTACGTC.

This sequence joins TRBV5-6 and TRBJ2-5; 10 bases map to TRBD2. CDR1 SGHDT and CDR2 YYEEEE come from the germline V gene. The CDR3 has 18 amino acids. J lost 4 bases, V lost 1 base, and 13 bases had no gene match. The CDR3 protein is CASSLLISGGTRGETQYF. In DNA, the CDR3 is TGTGCCAGCAGCTTGTTGATTAGCGGGGGGACCAGGGGAGAGACCCAGTACTTC.

In this sample, this clonotype turned up many times. CDR3 protein: CASSQEDSLAKNIQYF. CDR3 coding DNA: TGCGCCAGCAGCCAAGAGGACAGCTTAGCCAAAAACATTCAGTACTTC. The V call is TRBV4-1, the J call TRBJ2-4, with D perhaps matching TRBD1 (6 bases). V was pared by 0 bases and J by 0 bases, with 9 bases between. The CDR3 is 16 amino acids. Germline values: CDR1 MGHRA, CDR2 YSYEKL.

V is TRBV5-1 and J is TRBJ1-3; 9 positions agree with TRBD1. The CDR3 is 15 residues long. V lost 4 bases, J lost 11 bases, and 13 bases stayed unmatched. Germline CDR1 SGHRS, CDR2 YFSETQ. CDR3 amino acids: CASSPRSGTGLPIYF. CDR3 nucleotide sequence: TGCGCCAGCAGCCCTCGGTCGGGGACAGGGTTACCCATATATTTT. The entire variable domain, with the rest obtained from reference TRBV5-1 and TRBJ1-3, is as follows: KAGVTQTPRYLIKTRGQQVTLSCSPISGHRSVSWYQQTPGQGLQFLFEYFSETQRNKGNFPGRFSGRQFSNSRSEMNVSTLELGDSALYLCASSPRSGTGLPIYFGEGSWLTVV.